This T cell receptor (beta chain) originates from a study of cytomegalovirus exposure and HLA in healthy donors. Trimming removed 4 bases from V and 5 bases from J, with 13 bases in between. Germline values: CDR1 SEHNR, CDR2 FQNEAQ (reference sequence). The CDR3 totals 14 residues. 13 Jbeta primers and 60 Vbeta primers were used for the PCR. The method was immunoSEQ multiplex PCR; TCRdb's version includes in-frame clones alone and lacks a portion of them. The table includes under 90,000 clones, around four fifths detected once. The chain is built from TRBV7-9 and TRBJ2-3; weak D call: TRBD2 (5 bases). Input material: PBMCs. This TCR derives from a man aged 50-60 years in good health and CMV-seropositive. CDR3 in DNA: TGTGCCAGCAGCTCAACGAATGGGAGAGATACGCAGTATTTT. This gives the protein CASSSTNGRDTQYF.